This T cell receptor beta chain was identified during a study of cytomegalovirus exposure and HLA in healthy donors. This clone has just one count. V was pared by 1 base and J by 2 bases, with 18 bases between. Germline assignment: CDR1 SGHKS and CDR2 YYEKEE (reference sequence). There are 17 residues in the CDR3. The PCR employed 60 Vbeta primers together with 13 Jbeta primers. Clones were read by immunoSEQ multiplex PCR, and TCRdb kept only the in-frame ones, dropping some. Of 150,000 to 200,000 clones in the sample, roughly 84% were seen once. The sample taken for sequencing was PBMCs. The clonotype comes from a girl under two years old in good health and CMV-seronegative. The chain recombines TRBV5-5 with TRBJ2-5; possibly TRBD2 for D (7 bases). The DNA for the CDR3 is TGTGCCAGCAGCTTGACGGGGGGCCTATCGAATCAAGAGACCCAGTACTTC. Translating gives CASSLTGGLSNQETQYF.